This T cell receptor (beta chain) was sequenced for a study of Ad26.COV2.S vaccination and SARS-CoV-2 variants. Study summary: Ad26.COV2.S was injected intramuscularly once or twice, 56 days apart. Regarding the study as a whole: Placebo recipients trailed vaccine recipients in spike-specific TCR breadth. Total T cell responses may have been underestimated by the TCR breadth and depth analyses.

To note about this clone: Antigen unknown.

Treatment described: some 20 received Ad26.COV2.S at low or high dose, single or two shots; about 5 received placebo; per-sample allocation not given. The samples were gathered on day 63 after the first injection of vaccine or placebo. The germline V and J ends were trimmed by 5 bases and 5 bases, with 10 bases remaining between them. Germline V gives CDR1 MNHEY, CDR2 SMNVEV (reference sequence). The CDR3 length is 13 residues. Profiling relied on immunoSEQ multiplex PCR, and the TCRdb table lists in-frame clones only, not all of them. The data contain roughly 700,000 clones, more than 80% of them singletons.

This sequence was found in a person aged 18-60 years who received the Ad26.COV2.S COVID-19 vaccine or a placebo. This material consisted of peripheral blood, taken in a trial of Ad26.COV2.S vaccine versus placebo. This chain links TRBV27 with TRBJ2-1, with D unclear. The CDR3 DNA follows: TGTGCCAGCAGTGGCAAGAACGACAATGAGCAGTTCTTC. Translated, it gives CASSGKNDNEQFF.